Here is one T cell receptor beta chain with its context. Its antigen is undetermined. Trimming took 3 bases from V and 0 from J, leaving 7 bases between them. The germline CDR1 and CDR2 sequences are SEHNR and FQNEAQ (reference sequence). The CDR3 has 14 residues. The data were taken from a study of OX40 agonist ivuxolimab in advanced cancers. Study at large: Ivuxolimab was administered intravenously to patients at 0.01 to 10 mg/kg every 2 weeks. General study points: Clonal expansion was seen in CD4+ and CD8+ blood T cells by week 6 at 0.1 to 3.0 mg/kg.

Generated by immunoSEQ multiplex PCR, the TCRdb table keeps only in-frame clones and is missing some. The data contain more than 12,000 clones, around 87% of them seen just once; the ten biggest clones take up 6.5% to 8.5%. The origin of this receptor is an adult with an advanced solid tumor such as melanoma, head and neck, liver or kidney cancer. The chain recombines TRBV7-9 with TRBJ2-3; a weak D match, TRBD1 (5 bases). Material: CD4+ or CD8+ T cells sorted from blood, obtained in a trial of the OX40 agonist ivuxolimab. CDR3 residues: CASSFQGSTDTQYF. In DNA form, the CDR3 reads TGTGCCAGCAGCTTCCAGGGTAGCACAGATACGCAGTATTTT.